This T cell receptor (beta chain) originates from a study of T-cell memory formation after mild COVID-19. V was cut by 5 bases and J by 9 bases, with 19 bases left in between. This CDR3 has 14 amino acids. Germline V CDR1 and CDR2: SGHTA, FQGNSA. Using its own MiXCR run on the 5' RACE reads, TCRdb lists one record per CDR3 protein. Counted here are some 150,000 distinct CDR3 sequences, about a fifth occurring once; the ten biggest clones make up approximately 2%. This receptor was taken from an adult woman who had mild COVID-19 (a few samples of this study predate the infection). Cell type and time point are not known. Sequenced material: PBMCs or a T cell subset sorted from them (not recorded which). The chain recombines TRBV7-2 with TRBJ2-5, with D possibly called TRBD1 or TRBD2 (5 bases each). CDR3 region: CASSQRDGELAQYF. In DNA, the CDR3 is TGTGCCAGCAGCCAACGGGACGGAGAGCTGGCCCAGTACTTC.